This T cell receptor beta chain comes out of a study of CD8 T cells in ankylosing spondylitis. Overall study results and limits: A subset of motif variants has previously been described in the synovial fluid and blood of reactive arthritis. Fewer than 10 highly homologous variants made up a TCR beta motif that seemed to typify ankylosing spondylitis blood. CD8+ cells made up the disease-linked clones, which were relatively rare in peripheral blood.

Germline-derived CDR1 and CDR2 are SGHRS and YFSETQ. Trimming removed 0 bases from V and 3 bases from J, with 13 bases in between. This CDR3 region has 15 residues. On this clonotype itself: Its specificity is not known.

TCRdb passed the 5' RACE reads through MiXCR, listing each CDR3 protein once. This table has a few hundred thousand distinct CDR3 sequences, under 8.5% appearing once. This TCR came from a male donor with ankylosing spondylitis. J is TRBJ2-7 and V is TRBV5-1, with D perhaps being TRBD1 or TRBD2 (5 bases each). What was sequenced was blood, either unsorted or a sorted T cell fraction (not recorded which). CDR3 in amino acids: CASSLAVGRIYEQYF. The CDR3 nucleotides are TGCGCCAGCAGCTTGGCCGTGGGACGGATCTACGAGCAGTACTTC.